The 13 T cell receptor beta chains in this list originate from one sample, sequenced in a study of T cell repertoires in aging, cancer and after chemotherapy (dated by TCRdb to about 2019). Instead of sorted cells or RNA, genomic DNA extracted from peripheral blood served as the source for amplifying TCR beta rearrangements. Sequenced on an Illumina MiSeq. Rearranged TRB sequences spanning V, D and J segments were amplified in a multiplex touch-down PCR with a mixed TRB-A/B primer pool. TCRdb took the public reads, trimmed them with fastp at Q25, ran MiXCR for clone calling and kept in-frame beta chains. Under each unique CDR3 protein, matching rows form one entry showing the most common genes and DNA. In this sample the table shows approximately 11,000 distinct CDR3 sequences, roughly 29% of which occur a single time. Approximately 2% of the sample comes from the top ten. The material sequenced was blood. These receptors were obtained from a human donor in good health.

In its sample, this clonotype was seen a few times. This sequence joins TRBV19 and TRBJ2-1; D not resolved. The V gene lost 4 bases and the J gene lost 4 bases, with 5 bases spanning the gap. The CDR3 runs to 12 residues. Germline V gene lookup returns CDR1 LNHDA and CDR2 SQIVND (reference sequence). The CDR3 region has the DNA TGTGCCAGTAGTACCAAATACAATGAGCAGTTCTTC. Protein sequence: CASSTKYNEQFF.

This clonotype was counted between two and nine times. This chain links TRBV28 with TRBJ2-7, with a possible D match to TRBD1 (6 bases). V gave up 6 bases and J gave up 3 bases, with 12 bases separating them. The CDR3 extends over 13 amino acids. From germline, CDR1 is MDHEN and CDR2 SYDVKM. CDR3 loop: CASRLDRNYEQYF. CDR3 nucleotide sequence: TGTGCCAGCAGATTGGACAGAAACTACGAGCAGTACTTC.

The chain employs TRBV7-2 and TRBJ2-1; D ambiguous. From germline, CDR1 is SGHTA and CDR2 FQGNSA. CDR3 length: 12 residues. V shed 5 bases and J shed 14 bases, with 16 bases lying between them. This chain's CDR3 is CASSRPVSVKFF. CDR3 nucleotide sequence: TGTGCCAGCAGCCGACCCGTCTCCGTGAAGTTCTTC.

This chain joins TRBV6-4 and TRBJ2-3; TRBD2 is a possible D gene (6 bases). The CDR3 sequence is 14 residues long. V was cut by 0 bases and J by 2 bases, with 6 bases left in between. Germline CDR1 MRHNA, CDR2 SNTAGT. CDR3 coding DNA: TGTGCCAGCAGTGACTCGCGGGACACAGATACGCAGTATTTT. It translates to CASSDSRDTDTQYF.

The chain combines TRBV20-1 with TRBJ1-1; D is possibly TRBD1 (5 bases). Germline loops: CDR1 DFQATT, CDR2 SNEGSKA (reference sequence). The CDR3 is 12 residues long. Trimming pared 0 bases from V and 7 bases from J, leaving 9 bases between. As DNA, the CDR3 is TGCAGTGCTAGAGAGGGGCTAGTTGAAGCTTTCTTT. It specifies CSAREGLVEAFF.

The CDR3 protein is CASRGTQGAGGYTF. The CDR3 DNA sequence: TGTGCCAGCAGGGGCACCCAGGGGGCCGGTGGCTACACCTTC. This chain joins TRBV2 and TRBJ1-2; 8 bases agree with TRBD1. V lost 6 bases to trimming and J lost 7 bases; unmatched junction nucleotides: 10. This CDR3 contains 14 residues. The germline CDR1 and CDR2 sequences are SNHLY and FYNNEI.

The sample holds a few counts of this clonotype. This sequence joins TRBV20-1 and TRBJ1-5, with 11 nucleotides matching TRBD1. V trimming: 3 bases; J trimming: 3 bases; junction bases outside the gene matches: 7. The CDR3 covers 16 residues. Germline CDR1 and CDR2: DFQATT and SNEGSKA (reference sequence). CDR3 bases: TGCAGTGCTAGGGTGGGTGGACAGGGGGCCAATCAGCCCCAGCATTTT. Protein: CSARVGGQGANQPQHF.

This chain joins TRBV6-5 and TRBJ2-4; tentatively, D is TRBD1 (5 bases). This CDR3 is built from 14 residues. Germline V CDR1 and CDR2: MNHEY, SVGAGI. V was clipped by 7 bases and J by 1 base, with 11 bases between them. CDR3 in amino acids: CASTRAGAKNIQYF. The CDR3 bases are TGTGCCAGCACCAGGGCAGGGGCCAAAAACATTCAGTACTTC.

The chain has TRBV10-3 and TRBJ2-2, with 7 bases identical to TRBD1. The germline V gene encodes CDR1 ENHRY and CDR2 SYGVKD. V lost 4 bases to trimming and J lost 1 base; unmatched junction nucleotides: 6. The CDR3 covers 16 residues. CDR3 nucleotides: TGTGCCATCAGTGTTCCGGGACAGCTGAACACCGGGGAGCTGTTTTTT. Its protein is CAISVPGQLNTGELFF.

This chain links TRBV7-9 with TRBJ2-1; 13 bases agree with TRBD2. The trim removed 1 base at V and 10 bases at J, leaving 4 bases unmatched. This CDR3 contains 15 residues. Germline V gene data show CDR1 as SEHNR and CDR2 as FQNEAQ (reference sequence). CDR3 DNA sequence: TGTGCCAGCAGCTTAGGGACTAGCGGGAGCAACGAGCAGTTCTTC. This codes for CASSLGTSGSNEQFF.

This chain links TRBV4-1 with TRBJ2-5; D not resolved. Germline CDR1 is MGHRA and CDR2 is YSYEKL. The V end was cut by 1 base, the J end by 5 bases, with 11 bases between. This CDR3 has 14 residues. CDR3 protein: CASSQVSLSETQYF. CDR3 coding DNA: TGCGCCAGCAGCCAAGTCTCGCTATCGGAGACCCAGTACTTC.

The V call is TRBV5-1, the J call TRBJ2-7, with 9 nucleotides matching TRBD1. The CDR3 length is 18 residues. Germline CDR1 and CDR2: SGHRS and YFSETQ. The J segment lost 0 bases and the V segment lost 4 bases, leaving 14 bases of the junction unmatched. The CDR3 loop reads CASSPGDRARLSSYEQYF. CDR3 DNA: TGCGCCAGCAGCCCTGGGGACAGGGCCCGACTGAGCTCCTACGAGCAGTACTTC.

This clonotype was observed a handful of times. The chain uses TRBV20-1 and TRBJ1-1; D unclear. Germline V gives CDR1 DFQATT, CDR2 SNEGSKA (reference sequence). Trimming pared 1 base from V and 1 base from J, leaving 10 bases between. This CDR3 spans 14 amino acids. The CDR3 DNA reads TGCAGTGCTAGAGGGCAGGACGGGAACACTGAAGCTTTCTTT. Protein product: CSARGQDGNTEAFF.